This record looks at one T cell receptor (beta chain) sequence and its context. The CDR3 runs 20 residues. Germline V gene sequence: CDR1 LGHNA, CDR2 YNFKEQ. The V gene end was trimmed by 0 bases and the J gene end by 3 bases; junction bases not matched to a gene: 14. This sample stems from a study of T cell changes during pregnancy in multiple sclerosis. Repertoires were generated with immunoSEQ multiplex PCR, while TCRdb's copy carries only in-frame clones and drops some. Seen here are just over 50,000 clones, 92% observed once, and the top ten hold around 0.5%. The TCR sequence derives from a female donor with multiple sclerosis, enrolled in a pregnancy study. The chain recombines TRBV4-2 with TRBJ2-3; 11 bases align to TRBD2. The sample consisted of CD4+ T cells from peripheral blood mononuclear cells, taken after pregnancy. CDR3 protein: CASSQDKQVGTSGRTDTQYF. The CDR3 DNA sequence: TGTGCCAGCAGCCAAGATAAACAGGTGGGAACTAGCGGGAGAACAGATACGCAGTATTTT.